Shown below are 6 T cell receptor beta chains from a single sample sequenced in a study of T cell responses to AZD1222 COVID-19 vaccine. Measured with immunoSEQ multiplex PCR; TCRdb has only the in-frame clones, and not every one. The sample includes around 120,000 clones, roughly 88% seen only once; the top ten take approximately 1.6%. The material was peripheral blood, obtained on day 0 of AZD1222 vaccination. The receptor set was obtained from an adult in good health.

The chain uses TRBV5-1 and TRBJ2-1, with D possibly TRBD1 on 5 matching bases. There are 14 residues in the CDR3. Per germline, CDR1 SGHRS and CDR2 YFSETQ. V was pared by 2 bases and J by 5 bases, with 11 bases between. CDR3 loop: CASSFQGQDNEQFF. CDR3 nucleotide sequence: TGCGCCAGCAGCTTCCAGGGTCAGGACAATGAGCAGTTCTTC.

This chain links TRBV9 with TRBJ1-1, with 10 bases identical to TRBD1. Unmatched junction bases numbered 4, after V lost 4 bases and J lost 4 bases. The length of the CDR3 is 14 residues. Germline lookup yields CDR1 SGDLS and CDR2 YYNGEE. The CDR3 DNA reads TGTGCCAGCAGCAGACAGGGGGCGAGCACTGAAGCTTTCTTT. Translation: CASSRQGASTEAFF.

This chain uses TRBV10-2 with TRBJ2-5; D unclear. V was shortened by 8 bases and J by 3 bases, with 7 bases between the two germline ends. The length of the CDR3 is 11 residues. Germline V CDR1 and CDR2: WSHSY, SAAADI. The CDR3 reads CASRRKETQYF. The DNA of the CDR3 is TGCGCCAGCCGCAGAAAAGAGACCCAGTACTTC.

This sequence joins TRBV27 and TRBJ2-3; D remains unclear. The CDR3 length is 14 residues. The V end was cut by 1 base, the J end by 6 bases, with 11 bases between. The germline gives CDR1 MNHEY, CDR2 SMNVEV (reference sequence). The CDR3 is CASSLLTAGDTQYF. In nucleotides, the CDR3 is TGTGCCAGCAGTTTATTGACGGCCGGTGATACGCAGTATTTT.

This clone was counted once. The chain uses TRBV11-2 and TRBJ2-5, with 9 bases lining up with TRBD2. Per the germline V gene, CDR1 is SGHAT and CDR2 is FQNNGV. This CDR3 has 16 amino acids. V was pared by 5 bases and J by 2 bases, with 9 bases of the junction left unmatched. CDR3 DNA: TGTGCCAGCAGCCCTTCTTCGGCGGGGGGGCAAGAGACCCAGTACTTC. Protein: CASSPSSAGGQETQYF. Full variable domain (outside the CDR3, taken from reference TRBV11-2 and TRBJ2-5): EAGVAQSPRYKIIEKRQSVAFWCNPISGHATLYWYQQILGQGPKLLIQFQNNGVVDDSQLPKDRFSAERLKGVDSTLKIQPAKLEDSAVYLCASSPSSAGGQETQYFGPGTRLLVL.

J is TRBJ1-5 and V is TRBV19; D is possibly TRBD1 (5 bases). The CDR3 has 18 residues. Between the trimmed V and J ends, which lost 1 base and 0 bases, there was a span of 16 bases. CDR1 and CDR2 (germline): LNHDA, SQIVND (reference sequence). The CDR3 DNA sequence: TGTGCCAGTAGTATAGGAGTCAGGGCAGCCTATAGCAATCAGCCCCAGCATTTT. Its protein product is CASSIGVRAAYSNQPQHF.